Reported below is one T cell receptor beta chain. The sample is drawn from a study of tumor and adjacent non-tumor tissue in lung cancer. The CDR3 covers 13 residues. The V gene's germline CDR1 is WNHNN and CDR2 SYGVQD (reference sequence). The template was RNA from unsorted bulk tissue. Three rounds of nested PCR, following a modified ARM-PCR protocol, produced the TCRbeta library. TCRdb reprocessed the multiplex PCR reads with MiXCR, giving one entry per CDR3 protein. The table lists just over 200,000 distinct CDR3 sequences, roughly 70% of them singletons. Sample: lung tumor tissue. The sequence was collected from a man in his fifties or sixties with non-small cell lung cancer. The V call is TRBV10-1, the J call TRBJ2-7, with 8 bases lining up with TRBD1. With the DNA end fitting TRBJ2-1 better, the J assignment may be wrong. The CDR3 region is CASRGQVAYEQFF. In nucleotides, the CDR3 is TGCGCCAGCAGGGGACAGGTGGCATACGAGCAGTTCTTC.